This paragraph reports one T cell receptor beta chain. What it recognizes is unknown. There are 14 residues in the CDR3. The V gene's germline CDR1 is GTSNPN and CDR2 SVGIG (reference sequence). The V end was cut by 5 bases, the J end by 0 bases, with 13 bases between. TCRdb re-called the 5' RACE reads with MiXCR, one entry per CDR3 protein. The sample holds around 95,000 distinct CDR3 sequences; less than 6.5% are singletons and the top ten take approximately 12%. The source of the sample is a study of identical twins. Study-wide findings and caveats: Zero-insertion analyses could be partly confounded by invariant MAIT and iNKT cells. With abundant cord blood beta clonotypes, insertions were fewer; memory repertoires showed no such pattern.

The source material was memory T cells sorted from blood. This TCR derives from a woman aged 45-60 years in good health. The chain couples TRBV30 to TRBJ1-1; weak D call: TRBD1 (5 bases). The CDR3 bases are TGTGCCTGGGGTTCGGGGCCTATGAACACTGAAGCTTTCTTT. Encoded protein: CAWGSGPMNTEAFF.